This T cell receptor (beta chain) was identified in a study of radiotherapy plus CTLA-4 blockade in lung cancer. On the study more broadly: Of all patients, about 17% responded objectively and 30% to 35% showed disease control.

CDR1 is GTSNPN, CDR2 SVGIG, per germline (reference sequence). V was clipped by 0 bases and J by 0 bases, with 5 bases between them. CDR3 length: 14 amino acids. General observations from the study: Blood TCR clones of tumor origin expanded after radiotherapy plus ipilimumab. Interferon-beta and early blood T cell clone dynamics reportedly predicted response best.

Lung cancer patients with chemo-refractory metastatic non-small-cell disease were given focal radiation plus CTLA-4 blockade with ipilimumab. In this sample, this clone turned up a few times. The antigen is not known. The assay was immunoSEQ multiplex PCR, and TCRdb's table has in-frame clones only and misses some. The repertoire has around 120,000 clones, approximately 80% of them found once; the top ten carry 4% to 6%. The source was peripheral blood, collected from a patient treated with radiotherapy plus ipilimumab. This TCR derives from a human donor with non-small cell lung cancer who had a partial response to radiotherapy plus ipilimumab. The V and J genes are TRBV30 and TRBJ2-2; D is unclear. CDR3 nucleotide sequence: TGTGCCTGGAGTGTACAGCCGAACACCGGGGAGCTGTTTTTT. Its protein is CAWSVQPNTGELFF.